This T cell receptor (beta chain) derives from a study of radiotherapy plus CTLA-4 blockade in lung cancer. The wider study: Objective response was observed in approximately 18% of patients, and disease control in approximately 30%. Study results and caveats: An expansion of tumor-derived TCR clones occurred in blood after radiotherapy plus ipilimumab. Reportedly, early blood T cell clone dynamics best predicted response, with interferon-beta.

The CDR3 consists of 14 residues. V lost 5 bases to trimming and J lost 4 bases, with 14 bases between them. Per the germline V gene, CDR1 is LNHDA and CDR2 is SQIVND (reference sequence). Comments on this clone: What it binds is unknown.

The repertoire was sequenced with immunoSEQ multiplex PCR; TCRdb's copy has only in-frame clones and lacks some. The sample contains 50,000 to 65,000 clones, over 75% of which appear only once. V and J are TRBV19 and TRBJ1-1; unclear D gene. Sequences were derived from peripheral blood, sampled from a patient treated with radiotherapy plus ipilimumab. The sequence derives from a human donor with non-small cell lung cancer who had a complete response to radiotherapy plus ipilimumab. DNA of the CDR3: TGTGCCAGTAGTTCGACAACCTGGCGCACTGAAGCTTTCTTT. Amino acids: CASSSTTWRTEAFF. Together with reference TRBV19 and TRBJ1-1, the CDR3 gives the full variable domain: DGGITQSPKYLFRKEGQNVTLSCEQNLNHDAMYWYRQDPGQGLRLIYYSQIVNDFQKGDIAEGYSVSREKKESFPLTVTSAQKNPTAFYLCASSSTTWRTEAFFGQGTRLTVV.